One and the same sample provided the 31 T cell receptor beta chains below, sequenced in a study of neurological immune-mediated disorders (dated by TCRdb to the late 2010s). The library relied on 5' RACE. Sequencing relied on an Illumina HiSeq 2500. Using fastp at Q25 and MiXCR, TCRdb reprocessed the public reads and kept productive beta chains. One record per CDR3 amino acid sequence lists the most common genes and DNA. The sample includes 65,000 to 90,000 distinct CDR3 sequences, with 3.2% observed a single time. Together, the top ten hold less than 5.5% of the sample. Sequencing was performed on PBMCs. The source is a woman between 50 and 59 years old with multiple sclerosis.

This clonotype was seen many times. The chain is built from TRBV12-3 or TRBV12-4 and TRBJ2-7; 12 bases are shared with TRBD2. The CDR3 spans 14 residues. V shed 5 bases, J shed 2 bases, and the junction held 1 base outside the gene matches. For the CDR3, the DNA is TGTGCCAGCAGTCGACTAGCGGGAGCCTACGAGCAGTACTTC. This translates into CASSRLAGAYEQYF.

There are many counts of this clonotype. This chain uses TRBV12-3 or TRBV12-4 with TRBJ1-2; maybe TRBD1 (5 bases). Between the trimmed V and J ends, which lost 5 bases and 2 bases, there was a span of 12 bases. The CDR3 has 14 residues. The CDR3 nucleotides read TGTGCCAGCAGTCCGGGACGGGGAAACTATGGCTACACCTTC. Protein product: CASSPGRGNYGYTF.

With regard to this clonotype: An end of the junction differs from the germline gene, which may be a read error. This CDR3 reads CASSSLPGTGVYKTQNF. The CDR3 DNA sequence: TGTGCCAGCAGCTCTCTACCCGGGACAGGGGTTTATAAGACCCAGAATTTT. The J gene is TRBJ1-5, the V gene TRBV7-6; TRBD1 matches 10 bases. The CDR3 consists of 17 residues. The germline CDR1 and CDR2 sequences are SGHVS and FNYEAQ.

Many counts were recorded for this clonotype. The CDR3 region has the DNA TGTGCCAGCAGAGGACAAGGCTACACCTTC. The encoded protein is CASRGQGYTF. The chain uses TRBV7-9 and TRBJ1-2; a possible D gene is TRBD1 (5 bases). Germline CDR1 SEHNR, CDR2 FQNEAQ (reference sequence). V was trimmed by 6 bases and J by 8 bases, leaving 7 bases between them. CDR3 length equals 10 residues.

This clonotype was counted many times. This sequence joins TRBV6-1 and TRBJ2-7; the D gene is possibly TRBD1 (6 bases). The V end was cut by 7 bases, the J end by 2 bases, with 18 bases between. This CDR3 comprises 15 residues. Germline assignment: CDR1 MNHNS and CDR2 SASEGT. DNA of the CDR3: TGTGCCAGCAATCAAAGAGGGACATCGACCTACGAGCAGTACTTC. It specifies CASNQRGTSTYEQYF.

This clonotype has at least ten counts. The chain combines TRBV6-5 with TRBJ2-3; perhaps D is TRBD1 or TRBD2 (5 bases each). Germline values: CDR1 MNHEY, CDR2 SVGAGI. The CDR3 is 12 residues long. V was shortened by 4 bases and J by 9 bases, with 11 bases between the two germline ends. The CDR3 loop reads CASSWDRDTQYF. CDR3 DNA: TGTGCCAGCAGTTGGGACCGGGACACGCAGTATTTT.

This clonotype was recorded many times. V is TRBV5-1 and J is TRBJ1-6; 7 bases match TRBD1. J gave up 10 bases and V 4 bases, and 8 bases lay outside the gene matches. CDR1 SGHRS and CDR2 YFSETQ come from the germline V gene. This CDR3 region has 14 residues. CDR3 bases: TGCGCCAGCAGCCCCGACAGGGTGTTATCACCCCTCCACTTT. Translated: CASSPDRVLSPLHF.

This clonotype was counted at least ten times. The chain recombines TRBV20-1 with TRBJ2-1; TRBD1 agrees at 10 bases. Germline CDR1 DFQATT, CDR2 SNEGSKA (reference sequence). This CDR3 has 15 residues. The J segment lost 4 bases and the V segment lost 0 bases, leaving 3 bases of the junction unmatched. DNA of the CDR3: TGCAGTGCTAGAGACCCGGGACAGGGGTACAATGAGCAGTTCTTC. It translates to CSARDPGQGYNEQFF.

This clonotype was counted many times. The chain recombines TRBV12-3 or TRBV12-4 with TRBJ1-4; D is possibly TRBD1 (5 bases). Trimming shortened V by 3 bases and J by 8 bases, and 16 bases separated the two germline ends. This CDR3 is built from 15 residues. CDR3 sequence: CASSFGASSREKLFF. DNA of the CDR3: TGTGCCAGCAGTTTCGGGGCCTCAAGTCGGGAAAAACTGTTTTTT.

This clonotype was seen at least ten times. The V gene is TRBV5-1, the J gene TRBJ2-7; tentatively, D is TRBD1 or TRBD2 (5 bases each). Germline-derived CDR1 and CDR2 are SGHRS and YFSETQ. This CDR3 is built from 13 residues. With 6 bases removed from V and 7 bases from J, the gap between germline ends came to 17 bases. CDR3 protein: CASTPQETGEQYF. DNA of the CDR3: TGCGCCAGCACCCCACAGGAGACGGGGGAGCAGTACTTC.

This clonotype was detected ten times or more. The chain recombines TRBV12-3 or TRBV12-4 with TRBJ1-4; TRBD1 agrees at 7 bases. The CDR3 sequence is 15 residues long. Trimming at V came to 5 bases and at J to 1 base, leaving 4 bases not matched to a gene. The CDR3 bases are TGTGCCAGCAGTCCTAACAGGGGAACTAATGAAAAACTGTTTTTT. Residues: CASSPNRGTNEKLFF.

This clonotype showed up many times. The gene calls are TRBV5-5 and TRBJ2-5, with D uncertain. Per the germline V gene, CDR1 is SGHKS and CDR2 is YYEKEE (reference sequence). This CDR3 has 13 residues. Trimming took off 0 bases at V and 5 bases at J, with 8 bases between the two ends. The CDR3 here is CASSLVGTETQYF. Written as DNA, the CDR3 is TGTGCCAGCAGCTTGGTTGGTACGGAGACCCAGTACTTC.

This clonotype occurred many times. The chain employs TRBV20-1 and TRBJ2-1, with 7 bases aligning to TRBD2. V gave up 3 bases and J gave up 1 base; unmatched junction bases: 6. Per germline, CDR1 DFQATT and CDR2 SNEGSKA (reference sequence). The length of the CDR3 is 15 residues. CDR3 sequence reads: CSASPGTTSYNEQFF. CDR3 nucleotide sequence: TGCAGTGCTAGTCCCGGGACTACTTCCTACAATGAGCAGTTCTTC.

This clonotype was found many times. The chain employs TRBV29-1 and TRBJ2-1; 7 nucleotides line up with TRBD1. Unmatched junction bases numbered 14, after V lost 7 bases and J lost 8 bases. The CDR3 has 14 amino acids. The germline V gene has CDR1 SQVTM and CDR2 ANQGSEA. CDR3 amino acids: CSGRGGRFGDEQFF. DNA of the CDR3: TGCAGCGGGAGAGGGGGCCGCTTTGGTGATGAGCAGTTCTTC.

There are many counts of this clonotype. The rearrangement links TRBV20-1 to TRBJ2-1; weak D call: TRBD2 (6 bases). Trimming shortened V by 5 bases and J by 5 bases, and 16 bases separated the two germline ends. Looked up from germline, CDR1 is DFQATT and CDR2 is SNEGSKA (reference sequence). CDR3 length: 14 amino acids. Here the CDR3 DNA reads TGCAGTGCTTCGCGCGGGATTTGGGACAATGAGCAGTTCTTC. Translating gives CSASRGIWDNEQFF.

This clonotype was picked up many times. The chain has TRBV20-1 and TRBJ2-7, with 8 positions matching TRBD1. The CDR3 runs to 14 residues. The J segment lost 0 bases and the V segment lost 1 base, leaving 2 bases of the junction unmatched. The germline V gene encodes CDR1 DFQATT and CDR2 SNEGSKA (reference sequence). The CDR3 sequence: CSARVQGASYEQYF. CDR3 bases: TGCAGTGCTAGAGTGCAGGGGGCCTCCTACGAGCAGTACTTC.

In its sample, this clonotype was seen many times. V is TRBV6-2 or TRBV6-3 and J is TRBJ2-7; the match to TRBD1 covers 7 bases. CDR1 MNHEY and CDR2 SVGEGT come from the germline V gene. The CDR3 runs 12 residues. Losses at the gene ends were 7 bases for V and 4 bases for J; bases not matched to a gene: 4. The CDR3 is CASMGQWYEQYV. In nucleotides, the CDR3 is TGTGCCAGCATGGGACAGTGGTACGAGCAGTACGTC.

This clonotype has ten or more counts. The chain has TRBV5-6 and TRBJ1-2; D possibly corresponds to TRBD1 (5 bases). From germline, CDR1 is SGHDT and CDR2 YYEEEE. The CDR3 runs 16 residues. The V end was cut by 4 bases, the J end by 2 bases, with 18 bases between. CDR3: CASSPALGEGNYGYTF. The CDR3 DNA is TGTGCCAGCAGCCCTGCGTTGGGGGAAGGCAACTATGGCTACACCTTC.

This clonotype was detected many times. The chain couples TRBV5-6 to TRBJ2-7, with no clear D. CDR3 length: 13 amino acids. CDR1 is SGHDT and CDR2 is YYEEEE in the germline V gene. Trimming shortened V by 2 bases and J by 3 bases, and 9 bases separated the two germline ends. The CDR3 DNA follows: TGTGCCAGCAGCTTAAGGGTAAACTACGAGCAGTACTTC. It translates to CASSLRVNYEQYF.

A word on this clonotype: This clone may be a read error of a much larger clone one base away. The CDR3 is CASSFQESGVLFGKTIYF. The CDR3 region has the DNA TGTGCCAGCAGTTTTCAGGAGTCAGGGGTTCTATTTGGAAAAACCATATATTTT. The J gene is TRBJ1-3, the V gene TRBV28, with a weak D call TRBD1 (6 bases). Germline V gene lookup returns CDR1 MDHEN and CDR2 SYDVKM. This CDR3 has 18 amino acids.

This clonotype showed up many times. This sequence joins TRBV7-2 and TRBJ1-2; no clear D gene. Germline CDR1 reads SGHTA; CDR2 reads FQGNSA. V dropped 2 bases and J dropped 1 base, with 5 bases sitting between them. The CDR3 is made up of 13 amino acids. The CDR3 nucleotides read TGTGCCAGCAGCTTAAGGCTTAACTATGGCTACACCTTC. Encoded protein: CASSLRLNYGYTF.

The sample holds many counts of this clonotype. The gene calls are TRBV6-5 and TRBJ2-3; 9 bases fit TRBD1. Germline assignment: CDR1 MNHEY and CDR2 SVGAGI. This CDR3 has 15 amino acids. V lost 6 bases and J lost 4; bases outside the gene matches: 8. CDR3 residues: CASRTTGGLADTQYF. The CDR3, as DNA: TGTGCCAGCAGGACTACAGGGGGCTTAGCAGATACGCAGTATTTT.

This clonotype was found many times. J is TRBJ1-3 and V is TRBV5-1, with no clear D. CDR1 is SGHRS, CDR2 YFSETQ, per germline. V was pared by 0 bases and J by 3 bases, with 10 bases between. The CDR3 loop spans 15 amino acids. CDR3 nucleotide sequence: TGCGCCAGCAGCTTGGAGGGCTCGGGTGGAAACACCATATATTTT. Protein sequence: CASSLEGSGGNTIYF. The full variable domain, rest sourced from reference TRBV5-1 and TRBJ1-3, is KAGVTQTPRYLIKTRGQQVTLSCSPISGHRSVSWYQQTPGQGLQFLFEYFSETQRNKGNFPGRFSGRQFSNSRSEMNVSTLELGDSALYLCASSLEGSGGNTIYFGEGSWLTVV.

This clonotype was recorded at least ten times. J is TRBJ1-5 and V is TRBV24-1, with D hard to call. Trimming shortened V by 4 bases and J by 2 bases, and 2 bases separated the two germline ends. Germline values: CDR1 KGHDR, CDR2 SFDVKD. CDR3 length equals 12 residues. CDR3 residues: CATSEGNQPQHF. CDR3 DNA sequence: TGTGCCACCAGTGAAGGCAATCAGCCCCAGCATTTT.

This clonotype was recorded at least ten times. The chain has TRBV7-6 and TRBJ2-2, with 9 positions matching TRBD1. Unmatched junction bases numbered 11, after V lost 11 bases and J lost 4 bases. The germline gives CDR1 SGHVS, CDR2 FNYEAQ. This CDR3 spans 15 amino acids. The CDR3 nucleotides read TGTGCCGGGGGGGCCGGGACAGGGAGCACCGGGGAGCTGTTTTTT. Translation: CAGGAGTGSTGELFF.

In its sample, this clonotype was seen many times. The V call is TRBV10-3, the J call TRBJ2-3; 8 bases map to TRBD2. This CDR3 comprises 14 residues. Germline CDR1 is ENHRY and CDR2 is SYGVKD. Trimming cost V 7 bases and J 2 bases; bases outside gene matches: 5. The CDR3 sequence: CAIKQRGTTDTQYF. The CDR3 nucleotides read TGTGCCATCAAACAGCGGGGGACCACAGATACGCAGTATTTT.

This clonotype has at least ten counts. The J gene is TRBJ2-1, the V gene TRBV27; no reliable D call. This CDR3 spans 8 amino acids. Looked up from germline, CDR1 is MNHEY and CDR2 is SMNVEV (reference sequence). Written as DNA, the CDR3 is TGTGCGACGGATGAGCAGTTCTTC. Protein sequence: CATDEQFF.

This clonotype showed up many times. This chain links TRBV3-2 with TRBJ1-2; TRBD1 reflects the table's D call only, with no check against the DNA. TRBV3-2 is given as a pseudogene. The CDR3 is 14 amino acids. The CDR3 loop reads CASSQDVDRGGYTF. In DNA, the CDR3 is TGTGCCAGCAGCCAAGATGTGGACAGGGGTGGCTACACCTTC.

This clonotype has at least ten counts. As DNA, the CDR3 is TGTGCCAGCAGCCCTGGGACTAGTTTGGCAGATACGCAGTATTTT. Residues: CASSPGTSLADTQYF. The chain combines TRBV14 with TRBJ2-3; 8 bases map to TRBD2. Trimming took 4 bases from V and 4 from J; bases not matched to a gene: 7. This CDR3 is 15 amino acids long. CDR1 SGHDN and CDR2 FVKESK come from the germline V gene.

This clonotype was detected ten times or more. The rearrangement links TRBV7-8 to TRBJ2-3; TRBD2 matches 13 bases. This CDR3 spans 14 amino acids. Trimming removed 5 bases from V and 6 bases from J; junction bases left unmatched: 2. Germline CDR1 SGHVS, CDR2 FQNEAQ. The CDR3 nucleotides read TGTGCCAGCAGCGAACTAGCGGGAGGGGATACGCAGTATTTT. Protein sequence: CASSELAGGDTQYF.

At least ten counts were recorded for this clonotype. The chain employs TRBV7-9 and TRBJ1-1; D is uncertain. Germline V gene sequence: CDR1 SEHNR, CDR2 FQNEAQ (reference sequence). The V end lost 7 bases, the J end lost 3 bases, and 18 bases lay between the germline ends. The CDR3 totals 15 residues. CDR3 DNA: TGTGCCAGCACGCTACAAGGAAGGGAAGACACTGAAGCTTTCTTT. Translating it yields CASTLQGREDTEAFF.